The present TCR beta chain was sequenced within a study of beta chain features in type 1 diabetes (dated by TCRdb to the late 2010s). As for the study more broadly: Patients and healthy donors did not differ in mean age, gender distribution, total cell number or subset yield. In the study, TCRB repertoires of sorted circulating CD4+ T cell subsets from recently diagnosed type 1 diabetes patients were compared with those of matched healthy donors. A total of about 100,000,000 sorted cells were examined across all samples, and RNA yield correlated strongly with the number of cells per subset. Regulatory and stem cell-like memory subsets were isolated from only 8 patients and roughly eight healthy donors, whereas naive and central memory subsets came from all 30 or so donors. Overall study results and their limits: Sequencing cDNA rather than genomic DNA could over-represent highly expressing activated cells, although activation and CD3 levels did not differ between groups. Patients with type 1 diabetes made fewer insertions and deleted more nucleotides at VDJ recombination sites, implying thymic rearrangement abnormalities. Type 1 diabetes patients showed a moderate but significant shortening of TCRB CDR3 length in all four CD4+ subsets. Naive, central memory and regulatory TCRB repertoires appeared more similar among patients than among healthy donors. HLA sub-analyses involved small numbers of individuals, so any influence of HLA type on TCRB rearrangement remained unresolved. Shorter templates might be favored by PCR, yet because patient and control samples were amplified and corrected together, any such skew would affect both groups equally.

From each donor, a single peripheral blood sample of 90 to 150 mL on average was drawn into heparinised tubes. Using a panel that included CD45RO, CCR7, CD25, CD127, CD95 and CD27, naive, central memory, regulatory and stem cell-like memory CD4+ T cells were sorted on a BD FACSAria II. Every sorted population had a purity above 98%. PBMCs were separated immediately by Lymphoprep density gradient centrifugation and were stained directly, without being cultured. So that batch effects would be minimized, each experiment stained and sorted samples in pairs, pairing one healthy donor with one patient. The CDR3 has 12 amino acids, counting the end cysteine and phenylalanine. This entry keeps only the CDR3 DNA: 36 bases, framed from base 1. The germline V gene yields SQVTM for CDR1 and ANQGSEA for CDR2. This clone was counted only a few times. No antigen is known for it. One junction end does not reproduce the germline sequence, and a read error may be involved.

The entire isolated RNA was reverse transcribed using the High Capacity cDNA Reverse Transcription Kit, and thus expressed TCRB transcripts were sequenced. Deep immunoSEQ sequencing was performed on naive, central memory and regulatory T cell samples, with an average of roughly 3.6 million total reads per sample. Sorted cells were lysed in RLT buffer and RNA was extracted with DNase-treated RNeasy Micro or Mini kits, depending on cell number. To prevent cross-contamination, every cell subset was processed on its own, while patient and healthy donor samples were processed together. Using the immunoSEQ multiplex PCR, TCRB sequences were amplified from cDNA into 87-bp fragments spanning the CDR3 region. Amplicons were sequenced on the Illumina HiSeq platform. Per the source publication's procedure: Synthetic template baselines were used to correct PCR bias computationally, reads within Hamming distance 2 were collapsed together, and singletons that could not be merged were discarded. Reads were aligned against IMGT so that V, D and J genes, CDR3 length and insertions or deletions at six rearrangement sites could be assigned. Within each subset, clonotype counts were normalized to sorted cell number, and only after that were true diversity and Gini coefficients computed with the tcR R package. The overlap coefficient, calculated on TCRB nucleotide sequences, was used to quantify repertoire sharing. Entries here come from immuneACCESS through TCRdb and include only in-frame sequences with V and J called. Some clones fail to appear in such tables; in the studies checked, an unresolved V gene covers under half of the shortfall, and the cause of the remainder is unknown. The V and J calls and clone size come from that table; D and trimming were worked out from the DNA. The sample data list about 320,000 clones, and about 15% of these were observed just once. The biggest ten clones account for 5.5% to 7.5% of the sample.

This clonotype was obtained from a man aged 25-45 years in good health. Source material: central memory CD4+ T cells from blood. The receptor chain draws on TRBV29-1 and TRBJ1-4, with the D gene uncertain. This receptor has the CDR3 CSVEGPNEKLFF. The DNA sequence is TGCAGCGTGGAAGGGCCTAATGAAAAACTGTTTTTT.